This T cell receptor (beta chain) was identified during a study of blood T cells in healthy people across ages (dated by TCRdb to 2015 to 2017). About the full investigation: Template switching captured roughly one uniquely barcoded TCR beta cDNA molecule per two T cells in model experiments. Donors were grouped into four age groups: young (average 16 years), middle-aged (39), aged (approximately 67) and long-lived (around 82). To track age-related changes in TCR beta repertoire diversity, the study relied on deep sequencing normalized with unique cDNA molecular identifiers. Using the same blood draw, the study looked at two additional independent replicas of 1 million unique cDNA reads for two donors, one aged 18 to 29 and the other aged 80 or older. To avoid experimental bias, donors of different ages were randomly spread across the sequencing lanes.

A note on this clonotype: The specificity of this receptor is unknown. Base quality data are lacking; no much larger clone is found one base away.

The donors were some 39 Caucasian individuals from Russia, aged about 6 to 95 years, who were systemically healthy. About 9.1 milliliters of peripheral blood were collected from each donor into EDTA-treated Vacutainer tubes. Ficoll-Paque density-gradient centrifugation was used to isolate PBMCs, with at least 7 million per sample. Total RNA, at least 6 micrograms per sample, was extracted from PBMCs with Trizol reagent. Naive CD45RAhigh/CD27high T cell percentages were measured by flow cytometry on a PBMC aliquot from every donor. Based on the germline V gene, the CDR1 and CDR2 sequences are SGHNT and YENEEA. Trimming removed 2 bases from V and 6 bases from J, leaving 8 bases between the germline ends. Taken from cysteine to phenylalanine, the CDR3 has 13 residues. Here the CDR3 DNA is all that survives: 39 bases in frame from base 1. The library was obtained by 5' RACE. Sequencing used an Illumina HiSeq 2500. The second PCR ran for roughly 6 to 11 cycles and used a J-beta primer mix along with a sample-barcoded 5' primer. Each TCR beta cDNA molecule received a unique molecular identifier from a template-switch 5' adaptor carrying 12 random nucleotides. Each sample yielded at least 2.5 million CDR3-containing paired-end reads. All of the RNA was converted into first-strand cDNA using the Mint cDNA synthesis kit, with a TRBC-specific oligonucleotide serving as the primer. After uracil-DNA glycosylase treatment, a first 18-cycle PCR used universal primers M1SS and BC2_uni_R on all cDNA. In the source study's methods: For normalization, 1 million high-quality reads were randomly selected from each sample, with every read carrying a distinct molecular identifier. Instead of being binned into consensus sequences, reads with shared molecular identifiers were discarded. MiTCR, with a Q25 quality threshold and the strictest error-elimination algorithm, was used for CDR3 identification, clonotype clustering and error correction. A nonparametric unseen species model with Euler transformation was used to estimate lower-bound total TCR beta diversity. Through fastp at Q25 and MiXCR, TCRdb rebuilt clones from the public reads, retaining in-frame beta chains. Every CDR3 protein is listed once, alongside the most common genes and DNA of its rows. The V and J calls shown here were made by TCRdb, not taken from the authors' results. Counted in this sample were 2 million or so distinct CDR3 sequences; about 50% of them appeared once. Together, the top ten hold around 2.1% of the sample.

The full study reports these points: Since profiling was done on bulk unsorted PBMCs, naive and antigen-experienced compartments could not be conclusively compared. A strong correlation was found between observed TCR beta diversity and the percentage of naive T cells measured by flow cytometry. The CMV infection status of donors was not known, potentially confounding age-related changes in expanded clonotypes. As age increased, observed TCR beta diversity per million T cells dropped in a roughly linear way, and a significant reduction was already evident by age 40. Estimates of total diversity based on one million sequenced T cells were regarded as lower bounds and as underestimates. Compared with the aged group, the long-lived group had more naive CD4+ T cells, fewer expanded clones and increased TCR diversity, suggesting age selection.

The chain is assembled from TRBV11-3 and TRBJ2-4, with no reliable assignment of the D segment. The clonotype was recovered from a woman aged 40 to 49 in good health. The sequenced material came from blood. The nucleotide sequence reads as follows: TGTGCCAGCAGCTTATCCCCCTCAAACATTCAGTACTTC. Its translation reads: CASSLSPSNIQYF.